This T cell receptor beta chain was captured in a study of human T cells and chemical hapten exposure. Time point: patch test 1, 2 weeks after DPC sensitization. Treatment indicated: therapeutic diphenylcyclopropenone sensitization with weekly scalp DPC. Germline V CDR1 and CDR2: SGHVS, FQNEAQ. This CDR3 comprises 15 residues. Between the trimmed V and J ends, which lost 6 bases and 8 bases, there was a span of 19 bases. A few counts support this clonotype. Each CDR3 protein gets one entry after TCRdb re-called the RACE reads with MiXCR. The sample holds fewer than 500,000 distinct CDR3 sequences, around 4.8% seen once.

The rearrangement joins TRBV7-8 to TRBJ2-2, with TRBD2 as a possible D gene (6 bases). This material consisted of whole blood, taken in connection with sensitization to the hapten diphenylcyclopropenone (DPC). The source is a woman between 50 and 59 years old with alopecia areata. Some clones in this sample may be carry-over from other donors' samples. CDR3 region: CASSPGLAVGGELFF. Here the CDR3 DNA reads TGTGCCAGCAGTCCCGGATTAGCGGTGGGAGGGGAGCTGTTTTTT.